This TCR beta chain stems from a study of T cells in Graves' hyperthyroidism and ophthalmopathy. What was amplified from RNA transcripts were TCR beta CDR3 regions. Carried out on the TCR CDR3, a first-round RT-PCR used the HTBI primer set. TCRdb re-derived calls from the multiplex PCR reads in MiXCR, one entry per CDR3 protein. This sample has 330,000 or so distinct CDR3 sequences; approximately 19% occur once, and the top ten carry about 40%. J lost 5 bases, V lost 4 bases, and 2 bases had no gene match. Germline values: CDR1 KGHDR, CDR2 SFDVKD. The length of the CDR3 is 13 residues. This clonotype was seen more than once but under ten times.

The V call is TRBV24-1, the J call TRBJ2-3; 7 bases line up with TRBD1. The receptor comes from a man aged 45-65 years with Graves' ophthalmopathy. Sequencing input: blood. The CDR3 sequence: CATSEGGGDTQYF. CDR3 sequence (DNA): TGTGCCACCAGTGAAGGGGGCGGAGATACGCAGTATTTT.